This entry lists 30 T cell receptor beta chains sequenced from one sample in a study of molecular identifiers for immune sequencing clone quantification. Each CDR3 protein is one row after TCRdb ran MiXCR on the PCR reads. The top ten hold around 0.86% of the sample, which has hundreds of thousands of distinct CDR3 sequences, about 20% seen once. The sample was naive CD8+ T cells from blood, with Jurkat cell RNA spiked in. Subset given: FACS-sorted CD8+CD4-CCR7+CD45RA+ naive T cells. All receptors come from a human donor in good health. Some libraries in this study had Jurkat cell RNA spiked in.

This clonotype was seen at least ten times. The J gene is TRBJ1-1, the V gene TRBV4-3; weak D call: TRBD1 (5 bases). V lost 4 bases to trimming and J lost 3 bases, with 15 bases between them. Germline V gene sequence: CDR1 LGHNA, CDR2 YSLEER. The CDR3 contains 15 residues. For the CDR3, the DNA is TGCGCCAGCAGCCCAGGGCATGGCAGTTACACTGAAGCTTTCTTT. Protein sequence: CASSPGHGSYTEAFF.

This clonotype was counted many times. The V gene is TRBV7-9, the J gene TRBJ2-3; D uncertain. Germline V CDR1 and CDR2: SEHNR, FQNEAQ (reference sequence). V was cut by 4 bases and J by 5 bases, with 10 bases left in between. The CDR3 has 13 residues. Here the CDR3 DNA reads TGTGCCAGCAGCTCCCCCCTGCGAGATACGCAGTATTTT. Translating gives CASSSPLRDTQYF.

The sample holds many counts of this clonotype. The gene calls are TRBV6-2 or TRBV6-3 and TRBJ1-5; D may be TRBD1 (6 bases). Germline V lookup: CDR1 MNHEY, CDR2 SVGEGT. V was shortened by 6 bases and J by 0 bases, with 9 bases between the two germline ends. The CDR3 has 14 amino acids. The CDR3 here is CASRRQDSNQPQHF. Here the CDR3 DNA reads TGTGCCAGCAGAAGACAGGATAGCAATCAGCCCCAGCATTTT.

This clonotype was seen repeatedly, ten times or more. The rearrangement joins TRBV5-1 to TRBJ2-5; 14 bases align to TRBD2. CDR3 length: 18 amino acids. V was clipped by 4 bases and J by 4 bases; unmatched bases: 12. Germline CDR1 reads SGHRS; CDR2 reads YFSETQ. CDR3 bases: TGCGCCAGCAGCGACGGACTAGCGGGGGGTCCCCCTCCAGAGACCCAGTACTTC. Translated, it gives CASSDGLAGGPPPETQYF.

The table lists this clonotype with many counts. The chain has TRBV23-1 and TRBJ1-5; 12 nucleotides agree with TRBD1. TRBV23-1 is recorded as an ORF, its role being uncertain. This CDR3 spans 18 amino acids. V dropped 4 bases and J dropped 3; count of bases not matched to a gene: 10. CDR3 region: CASSLTRDRGRINQPQHF. CDR3 nucleotides: TGCGCCAGCAGTCTTACCCGGGACAGGGGGCGAATCAATCAGCCCCAGCATTTT.

This clonotype was seen repeatedly, ten times or more. The V call is TRBV5-4, the J call TRBJ1-1, with D unresolved. With 3 bases removed from V and 0 bases from J, the gap between germline ends came to 9 bases. This CDR3 contains 14 residues. Per the germline V gene, CDR1 is SGHNT and CDR2 is YYREEE (reference sequence). The CDR3 nucleotides are TGTGCCAGCAGCTCCTTTGGACTGAACACTGAAGCTTTCTTT. This translates into CASSSFGLNTEAFF.

In regard to this clonotype: Given the absence of the conserved phenylalanine or tryptophan at the CDR3 end, a read error is likely. The V gene is TRBV11-2, the J gene TRBJ2-7; 10 nucleotides line up with TRBD1. The J segment lost 2 bases and the V segment lost 5 bases, leaving 3 bases of the junction unmatched. Germline V CDR1 and CDR2: SGHAT, FQNNGV. The CDR3 has 14 amino acids. Written as DNA, the CDR3 is TGTGCCAGCAGCCACGGACAGGGGGCCTACGAGCAGTACTCC. Amino acid sequence: CASSHGQGAYEQYS.

This clonotype was found many times. The chain is built from TRBV6-2 or TRBV6-3 and TRBJ2-7, with 12 bases matching TRBD2. The CDR3 spans 14 residues. The V gene end was trimmed by 5 bases and the J gene end by 4 bases; junction bases not matched to a gene: 3. CDR1 MNHEY and CDR2 SVGEGT come from the germline V gene. CDR3 sequence (DNA): TGTGCCAGCAGTCAAACTAGCGGGAGGTACGAGCAGTACTTC. It translates to CASSQTSGRYEQYF.

V usage is TRBV4-3 and J usage is TRBJ2-1, with 12 nucleotides matching TRBD2. Germline assignment: CDR1 LGHNA and CDR2 YSLEER. The ends lost 0 bases at V and 5 bases at J; junction bases unmatched: 8. The CDR3 sequence is 18 residues long. CDR3 region: CASSQERPGLAGNNEQFF. In nucleotides, the CDR3 is TGCGCCAGCAGCCAAGAGAGACCGGGACTAGCGGGCAACAATGAGCAGTTCTTC.

This clonotype was picked up many times. This chain links TRBV12-3 or TRBV12-4 with TRBJ2-3; 8 positions match TRBD2. The trim removed 7 bases at V and 5 bases at J, leaving 14 bases unmatched. The CDR3 is 16 amino acids. For the CDR3, the DNA is TGTGCCAGCACTTCCATCGGTAGCGGGGAGGAAGATACGCAGTATTTT. The encoded protein is CASTSIGSGEEDTQYF.

At least ten counts were recorded for this clonotype. V usage is TRBV21-1 and J usage is TRBJ1-1. TRBV21-1 is labeled a pseudogene. The CDR3 totals 15 residues. The CDR3 coding sequence is TGTGCCAGCAGCAAAGGCGGCGGGGAGGACACTGAAGCTTTCTTT. It yields the protein CASSKGGGEDTEAFF.

Ten or more counts support this clonotype. The rearrangement links TRBV21-1 to TRBJ1-5. TRBV21-1 is given as a pseudogene. The length of the CDR3 is 15 residues. CDR3 loop: CASATRSLSNQPQHF. For the CDR3, the DNA is TGTGCCAGCGCGACGCGATCCCTTAGCAATCAGCCCCAGCATTTT.

In its sample, this clonotype was seen many times. The chain has TRBV24-1 and TRBJ2-3, with a tentative D call TRBD2 (6 bases). The CDR3 consists of 16 residues. CDR1 and CDR2 (germline): KGHDR, SFDVKD. Trimming stripped 3 bases from V and 2 bases from J, with 14 bases between. CDR3: CATSDSTAGFTDTQYF. CDR3 nucleotides: TGTGCCACCAGTGATAGTACAGCGGGCTTCACAGATACGCAGTATTTT.

The chain links TRBV10-3 to TRBJ2-5, with 9 bases matching TRBD2. The V and J ends lost 3 bases and 5 bases, in that order; junction bases with no gene match: 10. The V gene's germline CDR1 is ENHRY and CDR2 SYGVKD. The CDR3 loop spans 16 amino acids. The CDR3 spells CAISEWREGPLETQYF. The CDR3 bases are TGTGCCATCAGTGAATGGCGGGAGGGCCCTCTTGAGACCCAGTACTTC.

The table lists this clonotype with a few counts. This rearrangement joins TRBV25-1 to TRBJ2-2; the D call may be TRBD1 or TRBD2 (6 bases each). CDR1 is MGHDK and CDR2 is SYGVNS in the germline V gene. V was clipped by 5 bases and J by 4 bases, with 20 bases between them. This CDR3 comprises 17 residues. Written as DNA, the CDR3 is TGTGCCAGCAGTAAACCCCCAGGGGTCGGGGGCACCGGGGAGCTGTTTTTT. The encoded protein is CASSKPPGVGGTGELFF.

This clonotype was observed many times. The chain carries TRBV7-9 and TRBJ1-5; D remains unclear. The CDR3 is 13 residues long. Trimming shortened V by 3 bases and J by 5 bases, and 8 bases separated the two germline ends. The V gene's germline CDR1 is SEHNR and CDR2 FQNEAQ (reference sequence). CDR3 in DNA: TGTGCCAGCAGCTTTGAGTCGCATCAGCCCCAGCATTTT. Translation: CASSFESHQPQHF. Full variable domain (missing parts from reference TRBV7-9 and TRBJ1-5): DTGVSQNPRHKITKRGQNVTFRCDPISEHNRLYWYRQTLGQGPEFLTYFQNEAQLEKSRLLSDRFSAERPKGSFSTLEIQRTEQGDSAMYLCASSFESHQPQHFGDGTRLSIL.

This clonotype has only a few counts. The J gene is TRBJ2-2, the V gene TRBV20-1, with D possibly matching TRBD2 (5 bases). The V end was cut by 3 bases, the J end by 0 bases, with 14 bases between. CDR1 is DFQATT and CDR2 is SNEGSKA in the germline V gene (reference sequence). The CDR3 has 16 residues. CDR3 DNA: TGCAGTGCTAGCCCTACCAGCGGCGCGAACACCGGGGAGCTGTTTTTT. It yields the protein CSASPTSGANTGELFF.

Note on this clonotype: A read error is possible here, since a much larger clone lies one base away. This chain links TRBV4-1 with TRBJ2-7; D might be TRBD2 (6 bases). Deletions cut 3 bases from V and 4 bases from J, with 10 bases between. Germline CDR1 is MGHRA and CDR2 is YSYEKL. The CDR3 sequence is 13 residues long. The CDR3 nucleotides read TGCGCCAGCAGCCAGACGGGGGAGTACGAGCAGTACTTC. This sequence encodes CASSQTGEYEQYF.

This clonotype was seen at least ten times. The chain recombines TRBV7-3 with TRBJ2-3; D is possibly TRBD1 or TRBD2 (5 bases each). V lost 2 bases to trimming and J lost 3 bases, with 18 bases between them. CDR3 length: 17 residues. Per germline, CDR1 SGHTA and CDR2 FQGTGA. The CDR3, as DNA: TGTGCCAGCAGCTTATATGCCAGGGAGATTGGGACAGATACGCAGTATTTT. This gives the protein CASSLYAREIGTDTQYF.

This clonotype was observed at least ten times. J is TRBJ2-3 and V is TRBV20-1; D possibly corresponds to TRBD2 (6 bases). Germline CDR1 and CDR2: DFQATT and SNEGSKA (reference sequence). The CDR3 loop spans 13 amino acids. The V and J ends lost 2 bases and 5 bases respectively, with 11 bases between them. CDR3 DNA: TGCAGTGCTAGACGGATAGCGGAAGATACGCAGTATTTT. This translates into CSARRIAEDTQYF.

Turning to this clonotype: This may arise from a read error, as a much more abundant clone is one base away. This rearrangement joins TRBV27 to TRBJ2-7, with D perhaps assigned TRBD1 or TRBD2 (5 bases each). The CDR3 length is 11 residues. The V and J ends lost 8 bases and 6 bases respectively, with 11 bases between them. Germline-derived CDR1 and CDR2 are MNHEY and SMNVEV (reference sequence). CDR3 residues: CASPSGAEQYF. The CDR3 coding sequence is TGTGCCAGCCCCTCCGGGGCCGAGCAGTACTTC.

At least ten counts were recorded for this clonotype. The chain links TRBV29-1 to TRBJ2-7, with 7 bases fitting TRBD1. This CDR3 has 13 residues. With 4 bases clipped from V and 7 bases from J, the junction kept 10 bases outside the gene matches. The germline gives CDR1 SQVTM, CDR2 ANQGSEA. In nucleotides, the CDR3 is TGCAGCGTTGTCACAGGGGAAGTGGAAGAGCAGTACTTC. Translated: CSVVTGEVEEQYF.

The CDR3 DNA reads as TGTGCCAGCAGCTTAGTGACTGGATACAATGAGCAGTTCTTC. Translated, it gives CASSLVTGYNEQFF. This chain uses TRBV7-8 with TRBJ2-1; no definite D call. CDR3 size: 14 residues. V gave up 1 base and J gave up 4 bases, with 8 bases separating them. In germline, CDR1 is SGHVS, CDR2 FQNEAQ.

There are many counts of this clonotype. The J gene is TRBJ2-7, the V gene TRBV20-1; 9 bases match TRBD1. This CDR3 is built from 16 residues. CDR1 is DFQATT and CDR2 is SNEGSKA in the germline V gene (reference sequence). Trimming at V came to 5 bases and at J to 6 bases, leaving 17 bases not matched to a gene. The CDR3 DNA reads TGCAGTGCTCTAAGCCGGGACAGGGCTATGGTCTCCGAGCAGTACTTC. The encoded protein is CSALSRDRAMVSEQYF.

Of note for this clonotype: Since a much larger clone is just one base distant, this may be a read error. This chain connects TRBV4-3 to TRBJ2-3, with a possible D match to TRBD2 (6 bases). V lost 0 bases, J lost 4 bases, and 11 bases lay in between. CDR3 length equals 15 residues. Germline values: CDR1 LGHNA, CDR2 YSLEER. The DNA of the CDR3 is TGCGCCAGCAGCCAAGATGTGTGGGGGGCAGATACGCAGTATTTT. Amino acids: CASSQDVWGADTQYF.

This clonotype appeared a few times. This chain links TRBV20-1 with TRBJ2-7; no clear D gene. The CDR3 length is 13 residues. Trimming removed 1 base at V and 2 bases at J, with 9 bases between. Germline V CDR1 and CDR2: DFQATT, SNEGSKA (reference sequence). The CDR3 bases are TGCAGTGCTAGAGTGGCTGGAACCTACGAGCAGTACTTC. As protein: CSARVAGTYEQYF.

This clonotype has only a few counts. The V and J genes are TRBV12-3 or TRBV12-4 and TRBJ1-1; D perhaps matches TRBD1 (6 bases). Deletions cut 1 base from V and 4 bases from J, with 13 bases between. The CDR3 has 15 amino acids. The CDR3, as DNA: TGTGCCAGCAGTTTAGGGTGGGGGCTGGGCACTGAAGCTTTCTTT. It yields the protein CASSLGWGLGTEAFF.

There are many counts of this clonotype. The chain has TRBV6-5 and TRBJ1-1; 8 bases are a match to TRBD1. CDR3 length: 14 residues. V was clipped by 7 bases and J by 5 bases; unmatched bases: 9. CDR1 and CDR2 from the germline V gene are MNHEY and SVGAGI. CDR3 residues: CASTTRQGWTEAFF. The CDR3 DNA reads TGTGCCAGCACTACACGACAGGGGTGGACTGAAGCTTTCTTT.

To note about this clonotype: Being one base from a much bigger clone, this may be a read error. The rearrangement joins TRBV27 to TRBJ2-5; 9 nucleotides line up with TRBD2. This CDR3 contains 14 residues. Germline CDR1 and CDR2: MNHEY and SMNVEV (reference sequence). CDR3 nucleotides: TGTGCCGGCAGTTTCGGGACTAGCATGAAGACCCAGTACTTC. It encodes CAGSFGTSMKTQYF.

The sample holds many counts of this clonotype. The rearrangement joins TRBV5-1 to TRBJ2-7; D may be TRBD1 or TRBD2 (6 bases each). The CDR3 is 13 residues long. Trimming stripped 3 bases from V and 2 bases from J, with 9 bases between. The germline V gene has CDR1 SGHRS and CDR2 YFSETQ. As DNA, the CDR3 is TGCGCCAGCAGCTGGGGGGCCACCTACGAGCAGTACTTC. Protein product: CASSWGATYEQYF.